The clone carrying this TCR beta chain came up a few times. Its specificity is unknown. Both CD4+ and CD8+ T cells were separated by sorting PBMCs. The sample belongs to a study of CD8+ T cells in alopecia areata. Notes on the study in general: Clonality was higher in lesional than normal scalp, especially in alopecia totalis/universalis. Normal skin contains resident alphabeta T cells, and these are also sequenced in scalp samples.

Once RNA had been extracted, it was reverse transcribed into cDNA to act as the sequencing template. This table comes from immunoSEQ multiplex PCR, and its TCRdb copy is limited to in-frame clones, with some not included. Seen here are 150,000 to 200,000 clones, roughly 50% observed once, and the top ten hold 4.5% to 5%. The germline V gene has CDR1 SEHNR and CDR2 FQNEAQ (reference sequence). Deletions cut 6 bases from V and 6 bases from J, with 9 bases between. This CDR3 spans 11 amino acids. The chain joins TRBV7-9 to TRBJ2-7; D is possibly TRBD2 (5 bases). Material: CD4+ T cells sorted from blood. The sequence was collected from a human donor in good health. CDR3 sequence reads: CASSSEAEQYF. For the CDR3, the DNA is TGTGCCAGCAGTTCGGAGGCCGAGCAGTACTTC.